This is a list of T cell receptor beta chains from one sample in a study of molecular identifiers for immune sequencing clone quantification. TCRdb analysed the PCR reads with MiXCR anew, one entry per CDR3 protein. Of 45,000 to 55,000 distinct CDR3 sequences listed, just over 35% are singletons. What was sequenced was naive CD8+ T cells from blood, with Jurkat cell RNA spiked in. Receptors were obtained from a human donor in good health. Some libraries in this study had Jurkat cell RNA spiked in. Both conserved end residues are part of each CDR3. The D gene is left open where the match is weak.

CASRRSGGNRWNEQFF,TRBD2,TRBV7-6,TRBJ2-1
CASSQDSTRNQPQHF,-,TRBV4-3,TRBJ1-5
CSVEDLQGVQFF,TRBD1,TRBV29-1,TRBJ2-1
CASSQGLAGVRETQYF,TRBD2,TRBV27,TRBJ2-5
CSAREGLIYEQYF,TRBD2,TRBV20-1,TRBJ2-7
CASSPGGDNEQFF,-,TRBV19,TRBJ2-1
CASSALLAGDTQYF,-,TRBV12-3/TRBV12-4,TRBJ2-3
CASSEGDRPSTDTQYF,TRBD1,TRBV2,TRBJ2-3
CASSGGRNYGYTF,-,TRBV2,TRBJ1-2
CASASKGVSTEAFF,-,TRBV28,TRBJ1-1
CASRERISSYNEQFF,-,TRBV2,TRBJ2-1
CASSSPMRPLTSSYNEQFF,-,TRBV7-9,TRBJ2-1
CASSWDLSPDTQYF,-,TRBV28,TRBJ2-3
CAINNGLGSTEAFF,-,TRBV10-3,TRBJ1-1
CASSLVGQGTYEQNF,-,TRBV7-2,TRBJ2-7
CASSSLDRPYEQYF,TRBD1,TRBV19,TRBJ2-7
CASSVGASGNTDTQYF,TRBD2,TRBV9,TRBJ2-3
CASSLAGDDTGELFF,TRBD2,TRBV4-2,TRBJ2-2
CASFLTGRTYEQYF,TRBD2,TRBV2,TRBJ2-7
CASSQDGLAGLEQYF,TRBD2,TRBV4-1,TRBJ2-7
CASSEGVQYF,-,TRBV2,TRBJ2-7